These 21 T cell receptor beta chains were sequenced from one sample in a study of blood T cell repertoires in COVID-19. Libraries were prepared by immunoSEQ multiplex PCR; TCRdb keeps only in-frame clonotypes and omits some of them. Counted here are fewer than 60,000 clones, about four fifths occurring once; the ten biggest clones make up around a quarter. Specimen: peripheral blood. The receptors originated from a woman over 75 with COVID-19, enrolled during active disease.

The rearrangement uses TRBV7-3 and TRBJ2-3, with a weak D call TRBD1 (6 bases). Germline CDR1 SGHTA, CDR2 FQGTGA. Trimming cost V 1 base and J 1 base, with 9 bases left between them. The CDR3 is made up of 15 amino acids. This chain's CDR3 is CASSLRGLGTDTQYF. CDR3 sequence (DNA): TGTGCCAGCAGCTTAAGGGGGCTAGGCACAGATACGCAGTATTTT.

This rearrangement joins TRBV9 to TRBJ2-1; 7 nucleotides align to TRBD2. J gave up 0 bases and V 0 bases, and 3 bases lay outside the gene matches. This CDR3 region has 16 residues. The germline gives CDR1 SGDLS, CDR2 YYNGEE. In DNA, the CDR3 is TGTGCCAGCAGCGTAGACGGCGGGAGCTCCTACAATGAGCAGTTCTTC. It encodes CASSVDGGSSYNEQFF.

The chain's CDR3 is CASSPPGGMNTEAFF. Here the CDR3 DNA reads TGTGCCAGCTCACCACCAGGAGGGATGAACACTGAAGCTTTCTTT. V gene TRBV18 combines with J gene TRBJ1-1, with no clear D. Trimming took 0 bases from V and 0 from J, leaving 8 bases between them. CDR1 is KGHSH and CDR2 is LQKENI in the germline V gene. This CDR3 has 15 residues. The variable domain in full, with the rest retrieved from reference TRBV18 and TRBJ1-1, is NAGVMQNPRHLVRRRGQEARLRCSPMKGHSHVYWYRQLPEEGLKFMVYLQKENIIDESGMPKERFSAEFPKEGPSILRIQQVVRGDSAAYFCASSPPGGMNTEAFFGQGTRLTVV.

This clone was seen more than once but under ten times. This sequence joins TRBV3-1 (or the pseudogene TRBV3-2) and TRBJ2-2; 10 bases fit TRBD1. V was pared by 3 bases and J by 3 bases, with 7 bases of the junction left unmatched. Germline CDR1 is LGHDT and CDR2 is YNNKEL (reference sequence). CDR3 length: 17 amino acids. In DNA form, the CDR3 reads TGTGCCAGCAGCCAGACAGGGGGCGCGGACCACACCGGGGAGCTGTTTTTT. This gives the protein CASSQTGGADHTGELFF.

The chain combines TRBV5-1 with TRBJ2-7, with 7 bases matching TRBD2. The germline V gene has CDR1 SGHRS and CDR2 YFSETQ. After removal of 0 bases from V and 6 bases from J, the junction contained 6 bases not matched to a gene. The CDR3 runs 14 residues. Here the CDR3 reads CASSLEGGRAEQYF. The CDR3 bases are TGCGCCAGCAGCTTGGAGGGCGGGAGAGCCGAGCAGTACTTC.

The CDR3 protein is CSAKQGRTEAFF. DNA for the CDR3: TGCAGCGCCAAACAGGGGAGGACTGAAGCTTTCTTT. The genes are TRBV29-1 and TRBJ1-1; TRBD1 agrees at 7 bases. Germline assignment: CDR1 SQVTM and CDR2 ANQGSEA. Unmatched junction bases numbered 7, after V lost 7 bases and J lost 5 bases. This CDR3 has 12 amino acids. The full variable domain, with the rest looked up from reference TRBV29-1 and TRBJ1-1, is SAVISQKPSRDICQRGTSLTIQCQVDSQVTMMFWYRQQPGQSLTLIATANQGSEATYESGFVIDKFPISRPNLTFSTLTVSNMSPEDSSIYLCSAKQGRTEAFFGQGTRLTVV.

The chain links TRBV27 to TRBJ2-1, with 11 bases matching TRBD1. After removal of 0 bases from V and 10 bases from J, the junction contained 8 bases not matched to a gene. Germline V gene sequence: CDR1 MNHEY, CDR2 SMNVEV (reference sequence). The CDR3 is 16 residues long. In DNA, the CDR3 is TGTGCCAGCAGTTTATCGTGGACAGGGGGCCTAGGGGAGCAGTTCTTC. Translating gives CASSLSWTGGLGEQFF.

V usage is TRBV7-9 and J usage is TRBJ1-1; possibly TRBD1 for D (5 bases). CDR3 length equals 15 residues. CDR1 and CDR2 (germline): SEHNR, FQNEAQ (reference sequence). Trimming shortened V by 5 bases and J by 5 bases, and 18 bases separated the two germline ends. The CDR3 spells CASSESRVRRTEAFF. The CDR3 DNA is TGTGCCAGCAGCGAATCCAGGGTTCGGCGGACTGAAGCTTTCTTT.

The chain employs TRBV27 and TRBJ2-1; possible D gene TRBD2, 5 bases. V was trimmed by 5 bases and J by 15 bases, leaving 23 bases between them. From germline, CDR1 is MNHEY and CDR2 SMNVEV (reference sequence). The CDR3 is made up of 14 amino acids. This CDR3 is CASSPPLGGQSSFF. The CDR3 DNA follows: TGTGCCAGCAGTCCCCCCCTTGGAGGCCAGAGCTCGTTCTTC.

CDR3 sequence: CASSEGQLYGYTF. In DNA form, the CDR3 reads TGTGCCAGCAGTGAGGGACAGCTCTATGGCTACACCTTC. This chain uses TRBV25-1 with TRBJ1-2; 7 nucleotides agree with TRBD1. Germline V lookup: CDR1 MGHDK, CDR2 SYGVNS. Trimming removed 3 bases from V and 4 bases from J; junction bases left unmatched: 2. There are 13 residues in the CDR3.

The V call is TRBV2, the J call TRBJ1-4; 11 bases are shared with TRBD1. Germline CDR1 SNHLY, CDR2 FYNNEI. The ends lost 8 bases at V and 1 base at J; junction bases unmatched: 3. This CDR3 comprises 15 residues. The CDR3 region has the DNA TGTGCCAGCGGGGACAGGGGGAGAACTAATGAAAAACTGTTTTTT. It is translated as CASGDRGRTNEKLFF. Looking up the rest from reference TRBV2 and TRBJ1-4 gives the full variable domain: EPEVTQTPSHQVTQMGQEVILRCVPISNHLYFYWYRQILGQKVEFLVSFYNNEISEKSEIFDDQFSVERPDGSNFTLKIRSTKLEDSAMYFCASGDRGRTNEKLFFGSGTQLSVL.

CDR3 sequence: CASSRLGGLTDTQYF. The CDR3 coding sequence is TGTGCCAGCAGCCGACTTGGGGGGTTGACAGATACGCAGTATTTT. The chain joins TRBV7-6 to TRBJ2-3; TRBD2 might be the D (6 bases). Germline assignment: CDR1 SGHVS and CDR2 FNYEAQ. V was cut by 5 bases and J by 3 bases, with 15 bases left in between. The CDR3 runs 15 residues. Full variable domain (rest looked up from reference TRBV7-6 and TRBJ2-3): GAGVSQSPRYKVTKRGQDVALRCDPISGHVSLYWYRQALGQGPEFLTYFNYEAQQDKSGLPNDRFSAERPEGSISTLTIQRTEQRDSAMYRCASSRLGGLTDTQYFGPGTRLTVL.

The J gene is TRBJ2-1, the V gene TRBV6-1; 9 nucleotides match TRBD2. The CDR3 spans 16 residues. V lost 3 bases, J lost 6 bases, and 9 bases stayed unmatched. The germline CDR1 and CDR2 sequences are MNHNS and SASEGT. CDR3 sequence reads: CASSDWSSGRGNEQFF. DNA for the CDR3: TGTGCCAGCAGTGATTGGAGTAGCGGGAGAGGCAATGAGCAGTTCTTC.

The chain uses TRBV27 and TRBJ2-5; D might be TRBD2 (6 bases). This CDR3 is built from 16 residues. The V and J ends lost 4 bases and 0 bases respectively, with 15 bases between them. Germline V gene lookup returns CDR1 MNHEY and CDR2 SMNVEV (reference sequence). The CDR3 nucleotides are TGTGCCAGCAGTTCCCCCGGGAGCGTCAACCAAGAGACCCAGTACTTC. Translated, it gives CASSSPGSVNQETQYF.

This clone was counted once. This sequence joins TRBV7-9 and TRBJ2-7, with D tentatively TRBD2 (5 bases). The germline V and J ends were trimmed by 4 bases and 1 base, with 20 bases remaining between them. The CDR3 runs to 17 residues. The germline V gene has CDR1 SEHNR and CDR2 FQNEAQ (reference sequence). CDR3 protein: CASSSDPLSGTSYEQYF. The CDR3 nucleotides are TGTGCCAGCAGCTCCGACCCTCTGAGCGGTACTTCCTACGAGCAGTACTTC. Variable domain in full (rest from reference TRBV7-9 and TRBJ2-7): DTGVSQNPRHKITKRGQNVTFRCDPISEHNRLYWYRQTLGQGPEFLTYFQNEAQLEKSRLLSDRFSAERPKGSFSTLEIQRTEQGDSAMYLCASSSDPLSGTSYEQYFGPGTRLTVT.

This chain joins TRBV21-1 and TRBJ2-1; TRBD1 was called by the table and not checked on the DNA. TRBV21-1 is assigned pseudogene status. CDR3 size: 15 residues. In nucleotides, the CDR3 is TGTGCCAGCAACCCGGACAGGGGATATGTCAATGAGCAGTTCTTC. Its translation is CASNPDRGYVNEQFF.

The J gene is TRBJ2-1, the V gene TRBV28; TRBD2 matches at 10 bases. Germline V gene sequence: CDR1 MDHEN, CDR2 SYDVKM. V was clipped by 3 bases and J by 8 bases; unmatched bases: 7. The CDR3 loop spans 15 amino acids. CDR3 nucleotides: TGTGCCAGCAGTTTCGAGGCTAGCGGGAGCTATGAGCAGTTCTTC. Translation gives CASSFEASGSYEQFF.

The V and J genes are TRBV7-9 and TRBJ1-2; D is possibly TRBD1 (5 bases). Germline lookup yields CDR1 SEHNR and CDR2 FQNEAQ (reference sequence). The CDR3 is made up of 16 amino acids. V was clipped by 1 base and J by 8 bases, with 20 bases between them. CDR3: CASSLGRPQGLGGYTF. CDR3 nucleotide sequence: TGTGCCAGCAGCTTAGGCCGCCCCCAGGGTCTGGGAGGCTACACCTTC.

The chain couples TRBV29-1 to TRBJ2-1; D might be TRBD2 (6 bases). Germline CDR1 reads SQVTM; CDR2 reads ANQGSEA. Trimming took 4 bases from V and 7 from J, leaving 11 bases between them. This CDR3 comprises 12 residues. CDR3 bases: TGCAGCGTTGTCCAGGAGGGGAATGAGCAGTTCTTC. It translates to CSVVQEGNEQFF.

V gene TRBV5-5 combines with J gene TRBJ2-1; D unresolved. The CDR3 loop spans 16 amino acids. V was trimmed by 0 bases and J by 3 bases, leaving 13 bases between them. Per germline, CDR1 SGHKS and CDR2 YYEKEE (reference sequence). The CDR3 DNA follows: TGTGCCAGCAGCTTGGAGGCGCGCGGCGGCTACAATGAGCAGTTCTTC. Translating it yields CASSLEARGGYNEQFF.

The chain carries TRBV19 and TRBJ1-2; TRBD1 agrees at 8 bases. CDR3 length equals 14 residues. Germline CDR1 reads LNHDA; CDR2 reads SQIVND (reference sequence). J was trimmed by 8 bases and V by 7 bases; bases with no gene match: 12. The CDR3 protein is CASIQDRVNNGYTF. In DNA form, the CDR3 reads TGTGCCAGTATCCAGGACAGGGTGAATAACGGCTACACCTTC.